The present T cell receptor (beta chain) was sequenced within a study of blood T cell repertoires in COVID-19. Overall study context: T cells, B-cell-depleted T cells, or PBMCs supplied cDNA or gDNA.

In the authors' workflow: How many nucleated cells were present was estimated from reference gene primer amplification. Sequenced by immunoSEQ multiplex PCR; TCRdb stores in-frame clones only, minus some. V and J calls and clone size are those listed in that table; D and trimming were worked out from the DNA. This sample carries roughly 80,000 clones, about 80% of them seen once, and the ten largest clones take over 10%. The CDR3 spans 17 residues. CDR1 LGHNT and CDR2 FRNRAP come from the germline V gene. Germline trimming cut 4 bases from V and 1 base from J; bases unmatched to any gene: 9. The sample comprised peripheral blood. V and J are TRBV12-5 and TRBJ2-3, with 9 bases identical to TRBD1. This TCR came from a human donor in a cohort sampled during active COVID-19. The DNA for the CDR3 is TGTGCTAGTGGTTCACCCGCGACAGGGGGAGGCACAGATACGCAGTATTTT. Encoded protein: CASGSPATGGGTDTQYF.